This record looks at one T cell receptor beta chain sequence and its context. Deep-level settings were used for running the assay. Using immunoSEQ multiplex PCR, the repertoire was profiled, and TCRdb retains in-frame clones only, with some absent. The sample carries fewer than 650,000 clones, around 77% recorded once. This CDR3 has 13 residues. Germline V gives CDR1 SGHRS, CDR2 YFSETQ. With 5 bases removed from V and 3 bases from J, the gap between germline ends came to 11 bases. The data originate from a study of shared clonotypes between healthy human individuals. This receptor was identified in a woman between 40 and 55 years old in good health. Some clones in this sample may be carry-over from other donors' samples. The sequenced sample was PBMCs. The chain employs TRBV5-1 and TRBJ1-1; D is uncertain. In DNA form, the CDR3 reads TGCGCCAGCAGAGTAAGGTCTGACACTGAAGCTTTCTTT. This codes for CASRVRSDTEAFF. Full variable domain (remainder filled in from reference TRBV5-1 and TRBJ1-1): KAGVTQTPRYLIKTRGQQVTLSCSPISGHRSVSWYQQTPGQGLQFLFEYFSETQRNKGNFPGRFSGRQFSNSRSEMNVSTLELGDSALYLCASRVRSDTEAFFGQGTRLTVV.